Below are 9 T cell receptor beta chains sequenced from a single sample in a study of cytotoxic CD8 clonotypes in ibrutinib-treated CLL. The method was immunoSEQ multiplex PCR; TCRdb's version includes in-frame clones alone and lacks a portion of them. The sample carries 250,000 or so clones, roughly 70% recorded once. The starting material was PBMCs, obtained after 24 months of ibrutinib treatment. The receptors shown here come from a human donor with chronic lymphocytic leukemia.

The rearrangement links TRBV27 to TRBJ2-3; no clear D. The CDR3 length is 14 residues. Germline-derived CDR1 and CDR2 are MNHEY and SMNVEV (reference sequence). Trimming removed 3 bases at V and 1 base at J, with 8 bases between. CDR3 region: CASSFGEGTDTQYF. CDR3 nucleotide sequence: TGTGCCAGCAGTTTTGGGGAAGGCACAGATACGCAGTATTTT.

The rearrangement joins TRBV2 to TRBJ2-7; 10 nucleotides line up with TRBD1. Germline CDR1 is SNHLY and CDR2 is FYNNEI. The CDR3 is made up of 15 amino acids. Germline trimming cut 4 bases from V and 5 bases from J; bases unmatched to any gene: 8. DNA for the CDR3: TGTGCCAGCAGTGCAAGGGACAGGGGAGGCCACGAGCAGTACTTC. Encoded protein: CASSARDRGGHEQYF.

This rearrangement joins TRBV30 to TRBJ2-7; D gene ambiguous. The V gene lost 4 bases and the J gene lost 3 bases, with 16 bases spanning the gap. Germline V gene data show CDR1 as GTSNPN and CDR2 as SVGIG (reference sequence). The CDR3 length is 14 residues. The CDR3 bases are TGTGCCTGGACTCCTTCGAGCAGCAACTACGAGCAGTACTTC. This encodes CAWTPSSSNYEQYF.

This chain joins TRBV7-9 and TRBJ1-1; 7 bases are shared with TRBD1. This CDR3 has 12 amino acids. CDR1 and CDR2 from the germline V gene are SEHNR and FQNEAQ (reference sequence). V shed 5 bases, J shed 5 bases, and the junction held 2 bases outside the gene matches. The CDR3 spells CASSTGDTEAFF. CDR3 DNA: TGTGCCAGCAGCACAGGGGATACTGAAGCTTTCTTT.

The rearrangement uses TRBV29-1 and TRBJ2-1, with D possibly being TRBD1 (5 bases). Germline-derived CDR1 and CDR2 are SQVTM and ANQGSEA. The CDR3 sequence is 12 residues long. The ends were cut back, 4 bases at V and 5 bases at J, with 9 bases in the middle. The CDR3 sequence: CSVVDTNNEQFF. The CDR3 bases are TGCAGCGTTGTGGACACCAACAATGAGCAGTTCTTC.

The chain links TRBV6-1 to TRBJ1-5, with D hard to call. The CDR3 runs 15 residues. The germline V gene encodes CDR1 MNHNS and CDR2 SASEGT. CDR3 region: CAIGNGPASNQPQHF. In DNA, the CDR3 is TGTGCAATCGGGAACGGACCAGCTAGCAATCAGCCCCAGCATTTT.

The chain has TRBV7-9 and TRBJ2-5; 7 bases map to TRBD1. From germline, CDR1 is SEHNR and CDR2 FQNEAQ (reference sequence). V was clipped by 5 bases and J by 2 bases; unmatched bases: 5. This CDR3 comprises 14 residues. The CDR3 DNA sequence: TGTGCCAGCAGCCGGGGACAGCGACAAGAGACCCAGTACTTC. Translating it yields CASSRGQRQETQYF.

CDR3 loop: CASSHGGSYNEQFF. The DNA for the CDR3 is TGTGCCAGCAGCCATGGGGGTAGCTACAATGAGCAGTTCTTC. The chain couples TRBV11-3 to TRBJ2-1, with D perhaps matching TRBD1 or TRBD2 (5 bases each). The CDR3 has 14 residues. Germline CDR1 reads SGHNT; CDR2 reads YENEEA. V gave up 5 bases and J gave up 3 bases, with 11 bases separating them.

V is TRBV11-2 and J is TRBJ2-7; tentative D call: TRBD2 (6 bases). Germline values: CDR1 SGHAT, CDR2 FQNNGV. V lost 5 bases and J lost 3, with 17 bases in between. The CDR3 runs 15 residues. CDR3 in DNA: TGTGCCAGCAGCCTCCGGGGGAGCCCCCTCTACGAGCAGTACTTC. It is translated as CASSLRGSPLYEQYF.